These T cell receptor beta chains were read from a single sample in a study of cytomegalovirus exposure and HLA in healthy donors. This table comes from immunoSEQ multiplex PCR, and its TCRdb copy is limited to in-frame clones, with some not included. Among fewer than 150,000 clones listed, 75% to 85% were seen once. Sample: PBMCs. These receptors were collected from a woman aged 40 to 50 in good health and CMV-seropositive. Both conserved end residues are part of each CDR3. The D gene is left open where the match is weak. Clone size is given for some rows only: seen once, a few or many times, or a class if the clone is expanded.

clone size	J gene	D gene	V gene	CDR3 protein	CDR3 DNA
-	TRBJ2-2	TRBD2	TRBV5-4	CASSSGTSGRDTGELFF	TGTGCCAGCAGCTCCGGGACTAGCGGGAGAGACACCGGGGAGCTGTTTTTT
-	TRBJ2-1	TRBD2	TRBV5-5	CASSLVLSSGSDEQFF	TGTGCCAGCAGCTTGGTCTTGTCGAGCGGGAGTGATGAGCAGTTCTTC
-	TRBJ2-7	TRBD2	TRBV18	CASSRTSAGESGFEQYF	TGTGCCAGCTCACGGACCAGCGCGGGAGAATCAGGTTTTGAGCAGTACTTC
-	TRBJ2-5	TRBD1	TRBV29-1	CSVGGQRKQTQYF	TGCAGCGTTGGGGGACAGAGGAAACAGACCCAGTACTTC
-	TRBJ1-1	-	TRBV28	CVSSLDRYTEAFF	TGTGTCAGCAGCCTAGACAGGTACACTGAAGCTTTCTTT
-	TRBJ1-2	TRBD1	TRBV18	CASSPRGQGRGYTF	TGTGCCAGCTCACCACGGGGACAGGGACGTGGCTACACCTTC
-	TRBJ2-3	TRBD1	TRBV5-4	CASSFGQGTDTQYF	TGTGCCAGCAGCTTTGGACAGGGGACGGATACGCAGTATTTT
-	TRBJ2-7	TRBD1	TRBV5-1	CASSPNPGQSYEQYF	TGCGCCAGCAGCCCTAATCCGGGACAGTCCTACGAGCAGTACTTC
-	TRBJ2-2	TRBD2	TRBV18	CASSPASGNTGELFF	TGTGCCAGCTCACCAGCTAGCGGGAACACCGGGGAGCTGTTTTTT
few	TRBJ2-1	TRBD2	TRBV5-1	CASSSSPGLAGGNEQFF	TGCGCCAGCAGCTCCTCTCCTGGACTAGCGGGAGGGAATGAGCAGTTCTTC
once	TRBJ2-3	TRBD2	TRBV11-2	CASSRTSGSVDTQYF	TGTGCCAGCAGCCGGACTAGCGGGAGTGTAGATACGCAGTATTTT
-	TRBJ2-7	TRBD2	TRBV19	CASSMGLGAYEQYF	TGTGCCAGTAGTATGGGACTAGGCGCCTACGAGCAGTACTTC
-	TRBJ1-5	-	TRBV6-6	CASSYEAVQPQHF	TGTGCCAGCAGTTATGAGGCGGTTCAGCCCCAGCATTTT
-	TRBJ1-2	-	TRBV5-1	CASSLGAGYGYTF	TGCGCCAGCAGTTTAGGGGCAGGATATGGCTACACCTTC
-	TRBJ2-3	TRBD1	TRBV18	CASSSGTGGPDTQYF	TGTGCCAGCTCATCCGGGACAGGGGGCCCAGATACGCAGTATTTT
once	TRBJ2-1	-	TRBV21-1	CASSKVASGYSYNEQFF	TGTGCCAGCAGCAAAGTGGCTAGCGGGTACTCCTACAATGAGCAGTTCTTC
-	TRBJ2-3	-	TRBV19	CASSTGGQLVSTDTQYF	TGTGCCAGTAGTACCGGGGGACAGCTTGTGAGCACAGATACGCAGTATTTT
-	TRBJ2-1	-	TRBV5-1	CASSFGSSYNEQFF	TGCGCCAGCAGCTTTGGGAGCTCCTACAATGAGCAGTTCTTC
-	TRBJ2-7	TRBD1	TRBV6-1	CASSVGTAVTYEQYF	TGTGCCAGCAGTGTCGGGACAGCGGTAACCTACGAGCAGTACTTC
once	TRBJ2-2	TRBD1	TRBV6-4	CASSDPWDRGGTGELFF	TGTGCCAGCAGTGACCCCTGGGACAGGGGCGGCACCGGGGAGCTGTTTTTT
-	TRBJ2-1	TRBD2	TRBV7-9	CASSLVGASGASYNEQFF	TGTGCCAGCAGCTTAGTTGGAGCTAGCGGGGCATCCTACAATGAGCAGTTCTTC
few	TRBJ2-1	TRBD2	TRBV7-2	CASSLAGLAGGYEQFF	TGTGCCAGCAGCTTAGCCGGACTAGCGGGAGGATATGAGCAGTTCTTC